Reported below is one T cell receptor beta chain. This record belongs to a study of blood T cell repertoires in COVID-19. Study-wide context: Samples taken during acute and convalescent COVID-19 were collected in the United States, Italy and Spain. PBMCs, B-cell-depleted T cells, or T cells provided the cDNA or gDNA that made up the material.

The CDR3 extends over 15 amino acids. With V trimmed by 2 bases and J by 2 bases, 7 bases remained unmatched. Germline assignment: CDR1 SGHRS and CDR2 YFSETQ. Original processing methods: Quantification of nucleated cells was approximated via reference gene primer amplification. Clones were read by immunoSEQ multiplex PCR, and TCRdb kept only the in-frame ones, dropping some. V and J calls and clone size come straight from that table; D and trimming were deduced from the DNA. The repertoire holds approximately 100,000 clones, with roughly 84% as singletons. V and J are TRBV5-1 and TRBJ2-7; 7 bases fit TRBD1. The specimen was peripheral blood. The sequence derives from a human donor in a cohort sampled during active or convalescent COVID-19. As DNA, the CDR3 is TGCGCCAGCAGCTTTGGAGACAGGGCCACCTACGAGCAGTACTTC. Translated: CASSFGDRATYEQYF.